Below are 21 T cell receptor beta chains sequenced from a single sample in a study of T cell responses to AZD1222 COVID-19 vaccine. The table came from immunoSEQ multiplex PCR; TCRdb's copy has only in-frame clones and leaves some out. Found here are about 83,000 clones, approximately 90% of them singletons; the top ten hold approximately 5%. Sequenced here: peripheral blood, sampled on day 0 of MenACWY control vaccination. The receptors stem from an adult in good health.

The CDR3 DNA is TGTGCCAGCTCACCAATGGCGGATTTTAACTATGGCTACACCTTC. It yields the protein CASSPMADFNYGYTF. The chain links TRBV18 to TRBJ1-2, with no clear D. CDR1 is KGHSH, CDR2 LQKENI, per germline. V was shortened by 2 bases and J by 1 base, with 11 bases between the two germline ends. This CDR3 region has 15 residues.

The chain combines TRBV10-3 with TRBJ2-7; TRBD2 matches at 14 bases. V was pared by 3 bases and J by 2 bases, with 12 bases of the junction left unmatched. This CDR3 comprises 19 residues. CDR1 is ENHRY and CDR2 is SYGVKD in the germline V gene. The CDR3, as DNA: TGTGCCATCAGTGAACCAGCACTAGGGACTAGCGGGAGCCCCTACGAGCAGTACTTC. Encoded protein: CAISEPALGTSGSPYEQYF.

V usage is TRBV18 and J usage is TRBJ2-1; weak D call: TRBD1 (5 bases). CDR3 size: 13 residues. Per germline, CDR1 KGHSH and CDR2 LQKENI. Trimming stripped 2 bases from V and 9 bases from J, with 11 bases between. In nucleotides, the CDR3 is TGTGCCAGCTCACCATGGACAACGGGTGAGCAGTTCTTC. Translation gives CASSPWTTGEQFF.

The chain recombines TRBV29-1 with TRBJ1-1, with no clear D. The CDR3 covers 13 residues. CDR1 is SQVTM, CDR2 ANQGSEA, per germline. Trimming stripped 4 bases from V and 1 base from J, with 10 bases between. The CDR3 protein is CSVVRQSNTEAFF. The CDR3 coding sequence is TGCAGCGTTGTACGGCAGTCGAACACTGAAGCTTTCTTT.

The chain couples TRBV5-4 to TRBJ2-7; 8 positions agree with TRBD2. V dropped 4 bases and J dropped 0; count of bases not matched to a gene: 6. There are 15 residues in the CDR3. The germline V gene encodes CDR1 SGHNT and CDR2 YYREEE (reference sequence). The DNA of the CDR3 is TGTGCCAGCAGCCAGAAGCGGGAGAACTCCTACGAGCAGTACTTC. It encodes CASSQKRENSYEQYF.

This chain uses TRBV10-3 with TRBJ2-5; D possibly corresponds to TRBD2 (5 bases). The ends were cut back, 0 bases at V and 5 bases at J, with 13 bases in the middle. This CDR3 is built from 15 residues. Germline assignment: CDR1 ENHRY and CDR2 SYGVKD. The CDR3 loop is CAISESKGEDETQYF. Written as DNA, the CDR3 is TGTGCCATCAGTGAGTCTAAGGGAGAAGATGAGACCCAGTACTTC.

This chain links TRBV25-1 with TRBJ1-2; a weak D match, TRBD1 (6 bases). The V gene's germline CDR1 is MGHDK and CDR2 SYGVNS. This CDR3 has 11 residues. DNA for the CDR3: TGTGCGGCAGGGGAAGGCTATGGCTACACCTTC. Its protein product is CAAGEGYGYTF.

This chain connects TRBV30 to TRBJ1-4; no definite D call. V gave up 0 bases and J gave up 8 bases, with 4 bases separating them. Germline CDR1 and CDR2: GTSNPN and SVGIG (reference sequence). This CDR3 region has 11 residues. CDR3 DNA sequence: TGTGCCTGGAGTGTACTGGAAAAACTGTTTTTT. Its protein is CAWSVLEKLFF. Filled out from reference TRBV30 and TRBJ1-4, the complete variable domain reads SQTIHQWPATLVQPVGSPLSLECTVEGTSNPNLYWYRQAAGRGLQLLFYSVGIGQISSEVPQNLSASRPQDRQFILSSKKLLLSDSGFYLCAWSVLEKLFFGSGTQLSVL.

This chain joins TRBV5-4 and TRBJ2-3; tentative D call: TRBD1 (5 bases). With 4 bases removed from V and 4 bases from J, the gap between germline ends came to 7 bases. This CDR3 has 12 amino acids. From germline, CDR1 is SGHNT and CDR2 YYREEE (reference sequence). In DNA, the CDR3 is TGTGCCAGCAGCCCGACAGCAGATACGCAGTATTTT. This translates into CASSPTADTQYF.

The V and J genes are TRBV12-3 or TRBV12-4 and TRBJ1-1; D ambiguous. Trimming stripped 2 bases from V and 0 bases from J, with 4 bases between. The CDR3 is made up of 13 amino acids. CDR3 nucleotide sequence: TGTGCCAGCAGTTTACAGGTGAACACTGAAGCTTTCTTT. Its protein product is CASSLQVNTEAFF.

The chain is built from TRBV7-9 and TRBJ1-2, with D possibly being TRBD1 (5 bases). Trimming left V 3 bases short and J 4 bases short, with 12 bases between. CDR1 and CDR2 (germline): SEHNR, FQNEAQ (reference sequence). The CDR3 is made up of 14 amino acids. DNA for the CDR3: TGTGCCAGCAGCTTCCAGGGCGAAAGCTATGGCTACACCTTC. This encodes CASSFQGESYGYTF.

The chain links TRBV6-2 or TRBV6-3 to TRBJ2-5; TRBD2 aligns across 11 bases. The CDR3 runs to 16 residues. V shed 6 bases and J 2 bases; nucleotides not matched to a gene: 8. Germline loops: CDR1 MNHEY, CDR2 SVGEGT. DNA of the CDR3: TGTGCCAGCAGCAATGGGACTAGCGGAGGTCAAGAGACCCAGTACTTC. It is translated as CASSNGTSGGQETQYF.

CDR3 sequence: CASSLAVTTYEQYF. CDR3 DNA: TGTGCCAGCAGCTTGGCAGTAACGACCTACGAGCAGTACTTC. The rearrangement uses TRBV5-6 and TRBJ2-7; D not certain. The CDR3 sequence is 14 residues long. V was cut by 0 bases and J by 2 bases, with 9 bases left in between. CDR1 is SGHDT and CDR2 is YYEEEE in the germline V gene.

V is TRBV30 and J is TRBJ1-2, with a tentative D call TRBD1 (6 bases). CDR1 is GTSNPN and CDR2 is SVGIG in the germline V gene (reference sequence). The V end lost 1 base, the J end lost 5 bases, and 20 bases lay between the germline ends. This CDR3 contains 16 residues. The CDR3 nucleotides read TGTGCCTGGAGTGGGATTCGGGGGCAAGACAGATATGGCTACACCTTC. This codes for CAWSGIRGQDRYGYTF.

The genes are TRBV11-2 and TRBJ1-2; D is possibly TRBD1 (5 bases). V was shortened by 2 bases and J by 0 bases, with 10 bases between the two germline ends. Germline lookup yields CDR1 SGHAT and CDR2 FQNNGV. The CDR3 extends over 15 amino acids. The CDR3 region is CASSLNPGPNYGYTF. The CDR3 DNA reads TGTGCCAGCAGCTTAAATCCGGGGCCTAACTATGGCTACACCTTC. Full variable domain (outside the CDR3, taken from reference TRBV11-2 and TRBJ1-2): EAGVAQSPRYKIIEKRQSVAFWCNPISGHATLYWYQQILGQGPKLLIQFQNNGVVDDSQLPKDRFSAERLKGVDSTLKIQPAKLEDSAVYLCASSLNPGPNYGYTFGSGTRLTVV.

V usage is TRBV4-2 and J usage is TRBJ1-1, with 7 positions matching TRBD1. Losses at the gene ends were 4 bases for V and 7 bases for J; bases not matched to a gene: 12. The CDR3 contains 15 residues. CDR1 and CDR2 (germline): LGHNA, YNFKEQ. As DNA, the CDR3 is TGTGCCAGCAGCCCCAGCCCGACGGGACAGCATGAAGCTTTCTTT. Translated, it gives CASSPSPTGQHEAFF.

The rearrangement uses TRBV30 and TRBJ2-7; 11 bases are a match to TRBD2. The germline gives CDR1 GTSNPN, CDR2 SVGIG (reference sequence). After removal of 0 bases from V and 4 bases from J, the junction contained 5 bases not matched to a gene. The CDR3 contains 15 residues. Here the CDR3 DNA reads TGTGCCTGGAGTGTCCCTAGCGGGAGGAGGTACGAGCAGTACTTC. It is translated as CAWSVPSGRRYEQYF.

The genes are TRBV4-3 and TRBJ2-7, with D maybe TRBD2 (6 bases). Trimming shortened V by 1 base and J by 4 bases, and 14 bases separated the two germline ends. Germline V gene lookup returns CDR1 LGHNA and CDR2 YSLEER. The length of the CDR3 is 15 residues. CDR3 protein: CASSQASGESYEQYF. CDR3 DNA: TGCGCCAGCAGCCAAGCGTCGGGAGAGTCTTACGAGCAGTACTTC.

The V call is TRBV19, the J call TRBJ2-1; 10 nucleotides line up with TRBD2. From germline, CDR1 is LNHDA and CDR2 SQIVND (reference sequence). The length of the CDR3 is 15 residues. J lost 9 bases, V lost 3 bases, and 8 bases had no gene match. CDR3 sequence: CASSIPGTSVGEQFF. The CDR3 DNA sequence: TGTGCCAGTAGTATCCCTGGGACTAGCGTTGGTGAGCAGTTCTTC.

This rearrangement joins TRBV28 to TRBJ1-2; D may be TRBD1 (5 bases). The V end was cut by 2 bases, the J end by 8 bases, with 15 bases between. CDR1 and CDR2 from the germline V gene are MDHEN and SYDVKM. CDR3 length: 14 residues. The DNA for the CDR3 is TGTGCCAGCAGTTTACCCCTCTCGGGGCGGGGCTACACCTTC. It yields the protein CASSLPLSGRGYTF.

The rearrangement links TRBV3-1 (or the pseudogene TRBV3-2) to TRBJ2-2; D remains unclear. Per the germline V gene, CDR1 is LGHDT and CDR2 is YNNKEL (reference sequence). CDR3 length: 14 residues. Trimming took 1 base from V and 4 from J, leaving 7 bases between them. In nucleotides, the CDR3 is TGTGCCAGCAGCCAAGGTTTGCCCACCGGGGAGCTGTTTTTT. Translated: CASSQGLPTGELFF.